This section outlines one T cell receptor beta chain sequence together with its context. Measured with immunoSEQ multiplex PCR; TCRdb has only the in-frame clones, and not every one. This sample carries 230,000 or so clones, about 91% of them seen once, and the ten largest clones take 2% to 3%. These data come from a study of blood T cell repertoires in COVID-19. There are 11 residues in the CDR3. Germline CDR1 and CDR2: MNHEY and SVGAGI. Unmatched junction bases numbered 2, after V lost 4 bases and J lost 10 bases. The sequencing input was PBMCs or T cells enriched from blood (not recorded which). The TCR was taken from a woman aged 40 to 49 with acute COVID-19. The chain couples TRBV6-5 to TRBJ1-1, with 8 bases fitting TRBD1. This chain's CDR3 is CASSSTGVAFF. CDR3 coding DNA: TGTGCCAGCAGTTCGACAGGGGTAGCTTTCTTT.